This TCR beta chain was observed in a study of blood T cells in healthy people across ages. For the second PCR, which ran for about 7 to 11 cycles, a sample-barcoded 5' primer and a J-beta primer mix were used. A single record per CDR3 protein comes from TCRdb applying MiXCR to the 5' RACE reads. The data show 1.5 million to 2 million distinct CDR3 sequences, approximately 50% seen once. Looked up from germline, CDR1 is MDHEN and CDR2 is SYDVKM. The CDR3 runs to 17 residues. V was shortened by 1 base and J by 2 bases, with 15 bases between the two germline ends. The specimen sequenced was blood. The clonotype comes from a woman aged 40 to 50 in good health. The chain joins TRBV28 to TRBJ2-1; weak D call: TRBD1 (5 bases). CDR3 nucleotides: TGTGCCAGCAGTTTATTGCCCCCCTGGGGCACCTACAATGAGCAGTTCTTC. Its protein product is CASSLLPPWGTYNEQFF.